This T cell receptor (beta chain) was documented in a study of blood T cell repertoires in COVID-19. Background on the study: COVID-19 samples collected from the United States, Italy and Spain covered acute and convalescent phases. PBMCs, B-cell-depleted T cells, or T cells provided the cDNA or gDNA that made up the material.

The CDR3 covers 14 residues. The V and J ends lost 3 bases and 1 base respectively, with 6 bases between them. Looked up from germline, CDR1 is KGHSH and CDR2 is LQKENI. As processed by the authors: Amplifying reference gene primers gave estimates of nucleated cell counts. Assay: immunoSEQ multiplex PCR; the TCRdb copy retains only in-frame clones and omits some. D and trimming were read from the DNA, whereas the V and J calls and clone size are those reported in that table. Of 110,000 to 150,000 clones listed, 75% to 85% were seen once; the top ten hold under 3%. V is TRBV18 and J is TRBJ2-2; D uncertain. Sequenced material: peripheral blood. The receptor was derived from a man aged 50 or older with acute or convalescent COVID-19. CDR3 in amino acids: CASSPGRNTGELFF. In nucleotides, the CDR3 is TGTGCCAGCTCACCGGGCAGGAACACCGGGGAGCTGTTTTTT.